This section outlines one T cell receptor (beta chain) sequence together with its context. Its antigen is unidentified. This sample is part of a study of T-cell memory formation after mild COVID-19. The study's findings and limits: Contracting clones from day 15 to 85 had balanced CD4/CD8; later expanders favoured CD4+. Some responding clones appeared in pre-infection memory, suggesting cross-reactive memory joined.

TCR alpha and TCR beta cDNA libraries carrying sample barcodes and UMIs were produced by 5'RACE using constant-segment primers. TCRdb ran MiXCR on the 5' RACE reads and lists one entry per CDR3 protein. The sample includes 300,000 to 400,000 distinct CDR3 sequences, approximately 13% of them seen just once. Trimming at V came to 1 base and at J to 8 bases, leaving 4 bases not matched to a gene. The CDR3 extends over 15 amino acids. The chain has TRBV12-3 or TRBV12-4 and TRBJ1-6; 8 bases agree with TRBD1. This sequence was found in a young man who had mild COVID-19 (a few samples of this study predate the infection). Cell type and time point are not known. Sequencing input: PBMCs or a T cell subset sorted from them (not recorded which). The CDR3 region is CASSLGDRTDSPLHF. The CDR3 coding sequence is TGTGCCAGCAGTTTAGGGGACAGGACGGATTCACCCCTCCACTTT.